The 5 T cell receptor beta chains given below trace back to one sample, sequenced in a study of shared T cell receptors in the human thymus. Method: immunoSEQ multiplex PCR; TCRdb's copy keeps in-frame clones and lacks some. Found here are approximately 580,000 clones, roughly 74% of them singletons; the top ten hold about 0.012%. The same data also went into a second study, on human thymus T cells.

Sequenced input: thymocytes. The receptors shown here come from a boy younger than two with a congenital heart defect.

The V call is TRBV19, the J call TRBJ2-2; the match to TRBD1 covers 10 bases. The J segment lost 7 bases and the V segment lost 6 bases, leaving 5 bases of the junction unmatched. The CDR3 spans 14 residues. Germline V gene lookup returns CDR1 LNHDA and CDR2 SQIVND (reference sequence). The CDR3 nucleotides are TGTGCCAGTAGCCCCGGACAGGGGGACGGGGAGCTGTTTTTT. Amino acids: CASSPGQGDGELFF.

The chain links TRBV4-3 to TRBJ2-1; 7 bases are shared with TRBD2. Germline V gene lookup returns CDR1 LGHNA and CDR2 YSLEER. CDR3 length equals 15 residues. V dropped 4 bases and J dropped 4; count of bases not matched to a gene: 7. Written as DNA, the CDR3 is TGCGCCAGCAGCCGGTCTAAGGGAGGGTACAATGAGCAGTTCTTC. Protein: CASSRSKGGYNEQFF.

The genes are TRBV7-2 and TRBJ2-4, with 7 bases identical to TRBD1. V shed 4 bases and J 7 bases; nucleotides not matched to a gene: 10. This CDR3 contains 15 residues. CDR1 is SGHTA and CDR2 is FQGNSA in the germline V gene. The CDR3 sequence is CASSCPGQKENIQYF. The DNA for the CDR3 is TGTGCCAGCAGCTGCCCGGGACAGAAGGAGAACATTCAGTACTTC.

V is TRBV25-1 and J is TRBJ2-7, with a tentative D call TRBD2 (6 bases). Deletions cut 6 bases from V and 6 bases from J, with 18 bases between. Germline CDR1 reads MGHDK; CDR2 reads SYGVNS. The CDR3 has 14 residues. CDR3 in amino acids: CASRGGPFEGEQYF. The CDR3 coding sequence is TGTGCCAGCAGGGGGGGACCCTTCGAGGGCGAGCAGTACTTC.

This chain joins TRBV4-1 and TRBJ2-7; weak D call: TRBD2 (5 bases). This CDR3 has 17 amino acids. V lost 0 bases, J lost 2 bases, and 17 bases lay in between. CDR1 is MGHRA, CDR2 YSYEKL, per germline. The CDR3 bases are TGCGCCAGCAGCCAAGATGAAAGGACGGGAAGAGCCTACGAGCAGTACTTC. Protein: CASSQDERTGRAYEQYF.